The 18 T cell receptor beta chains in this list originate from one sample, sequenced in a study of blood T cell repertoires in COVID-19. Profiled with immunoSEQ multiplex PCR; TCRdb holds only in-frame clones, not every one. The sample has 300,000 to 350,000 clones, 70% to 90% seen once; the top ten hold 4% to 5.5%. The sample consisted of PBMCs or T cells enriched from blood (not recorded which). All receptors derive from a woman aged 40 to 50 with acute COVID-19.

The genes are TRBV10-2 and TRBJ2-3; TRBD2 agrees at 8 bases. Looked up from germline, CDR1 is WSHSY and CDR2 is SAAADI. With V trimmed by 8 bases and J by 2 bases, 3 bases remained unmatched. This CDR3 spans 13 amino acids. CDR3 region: CASGGLDTDTQYF. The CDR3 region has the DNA TGCGCCAGCGGGGGACTAGACACAGATACGCAGTATTTT.

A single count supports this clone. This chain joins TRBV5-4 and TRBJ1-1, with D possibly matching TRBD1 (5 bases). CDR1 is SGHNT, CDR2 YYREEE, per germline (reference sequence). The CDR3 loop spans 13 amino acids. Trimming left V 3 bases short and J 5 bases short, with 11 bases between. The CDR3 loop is CASSSKGITEAFF. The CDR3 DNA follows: TGTGCCAGCAGCTCCAAGGGGATAACTGAAGCTTTCTTT.

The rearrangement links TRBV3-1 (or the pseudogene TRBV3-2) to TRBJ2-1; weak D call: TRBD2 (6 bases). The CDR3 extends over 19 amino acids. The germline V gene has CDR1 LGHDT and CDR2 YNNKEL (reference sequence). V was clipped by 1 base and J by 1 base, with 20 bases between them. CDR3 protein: CASSQGSGGVVSSYNEQFF. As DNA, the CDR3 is TGTGCCAGCAGCCAAGGAAGCGGCGGGGTAGTAAGTTCCTACAATGAGCAGTTCTTC.

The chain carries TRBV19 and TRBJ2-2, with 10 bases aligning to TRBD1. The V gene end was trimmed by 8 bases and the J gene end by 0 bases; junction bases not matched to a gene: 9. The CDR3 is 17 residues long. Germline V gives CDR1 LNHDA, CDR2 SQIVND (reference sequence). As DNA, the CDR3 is TGTGCCAGTGGGGACAGGGGATTTTCGGCGAACACCGGGGAGCTGTTTTTT. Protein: CASGDRGFSANTGELFF.

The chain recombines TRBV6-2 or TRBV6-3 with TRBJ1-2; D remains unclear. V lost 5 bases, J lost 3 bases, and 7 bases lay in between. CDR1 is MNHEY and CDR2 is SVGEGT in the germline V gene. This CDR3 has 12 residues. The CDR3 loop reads CASSQAYYGYTF. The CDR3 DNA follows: TGTGCCAGCAGTCAGGCTTACTATGGCTACACCTTC.

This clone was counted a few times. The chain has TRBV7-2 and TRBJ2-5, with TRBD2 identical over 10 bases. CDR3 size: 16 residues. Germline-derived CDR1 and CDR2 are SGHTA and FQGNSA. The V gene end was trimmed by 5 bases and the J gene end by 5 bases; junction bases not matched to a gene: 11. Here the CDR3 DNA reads TGTGCCAGCAGCACGACTAGCGGGCCCCCCGGGGAGACCCAGTACTTC. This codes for CASSTTSGPPGETQYF.

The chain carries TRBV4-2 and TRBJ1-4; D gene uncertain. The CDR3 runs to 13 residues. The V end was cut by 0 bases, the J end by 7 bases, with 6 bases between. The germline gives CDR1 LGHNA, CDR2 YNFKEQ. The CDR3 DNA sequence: TGTGCCAGCAGCCAAGATCACGGTGAAAAACTGTTTTTT. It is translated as CASSQDHGEKLFF.

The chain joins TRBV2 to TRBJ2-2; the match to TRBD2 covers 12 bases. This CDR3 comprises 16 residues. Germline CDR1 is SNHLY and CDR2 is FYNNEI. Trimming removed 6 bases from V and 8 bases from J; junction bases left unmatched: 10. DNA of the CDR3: TGTGCCAGCAGGAGGACTAGCGGGGAGATGTTAGGGGAGCTGTTTTTT. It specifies CASRRTSGEMLGELFF.

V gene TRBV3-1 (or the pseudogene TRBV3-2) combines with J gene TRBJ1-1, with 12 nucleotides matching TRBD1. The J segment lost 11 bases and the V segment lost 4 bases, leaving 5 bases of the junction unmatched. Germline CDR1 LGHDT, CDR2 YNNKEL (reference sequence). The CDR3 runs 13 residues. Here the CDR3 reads CASSRRDRGRAFF. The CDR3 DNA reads TGTGCCAGCAGCCGCCGGGACAGGGGGCGGGCTTTCTTT.

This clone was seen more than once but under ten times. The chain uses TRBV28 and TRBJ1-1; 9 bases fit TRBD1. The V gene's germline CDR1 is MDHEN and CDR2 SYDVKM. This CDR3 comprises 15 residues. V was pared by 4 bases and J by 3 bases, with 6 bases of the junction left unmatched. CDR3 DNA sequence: TGTGCCAGCAGTTCCACCGGGACAGGGTACACTGAAGCTTTCTTT. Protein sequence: CASSSTGTGYTEAFF.

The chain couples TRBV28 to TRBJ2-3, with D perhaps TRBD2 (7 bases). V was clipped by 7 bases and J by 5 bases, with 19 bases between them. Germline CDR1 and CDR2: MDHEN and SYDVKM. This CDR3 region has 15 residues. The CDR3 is CASTLPGGGGDTQYF. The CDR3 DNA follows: TGTGCCAGCACCCTTCCGGGGGGCGGAGGAGATACGCAGTATTTT.

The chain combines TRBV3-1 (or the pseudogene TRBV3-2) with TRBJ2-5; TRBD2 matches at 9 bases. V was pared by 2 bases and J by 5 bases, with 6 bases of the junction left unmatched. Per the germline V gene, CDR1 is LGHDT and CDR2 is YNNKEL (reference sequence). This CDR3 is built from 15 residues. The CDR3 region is CASSQLAGGPETQYF. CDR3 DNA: TGTGCCAGCAGCCAACTGGCGGGGGGGCCCGAGACCCAGTACTTC.

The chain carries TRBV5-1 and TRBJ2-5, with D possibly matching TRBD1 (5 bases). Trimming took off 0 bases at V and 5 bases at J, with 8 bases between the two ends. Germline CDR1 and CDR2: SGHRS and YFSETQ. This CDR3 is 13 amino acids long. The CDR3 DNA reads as TGCGCCAGCAGCTTGGACAGGCGTGAGACCCAGTACTTC. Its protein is CASSLDRRETQYF.

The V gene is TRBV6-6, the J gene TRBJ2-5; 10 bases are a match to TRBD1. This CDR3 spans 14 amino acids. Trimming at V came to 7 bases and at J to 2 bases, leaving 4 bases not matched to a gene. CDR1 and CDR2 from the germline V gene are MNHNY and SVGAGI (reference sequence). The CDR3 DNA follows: TGTGCCAGCACCGACAGGGGGCGTCAAGAGACCCAGTACTTC. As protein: CASTDRGRQETQYF.

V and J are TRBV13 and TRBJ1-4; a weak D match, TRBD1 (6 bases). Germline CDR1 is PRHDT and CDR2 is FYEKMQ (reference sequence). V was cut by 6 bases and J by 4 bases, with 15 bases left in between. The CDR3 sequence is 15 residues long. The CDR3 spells CASRWAGAYNEKLFF. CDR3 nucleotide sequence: TGTGCCAGCAGATGGGCAGGGGCCTATAATGAAAAACTGTTTTTT.

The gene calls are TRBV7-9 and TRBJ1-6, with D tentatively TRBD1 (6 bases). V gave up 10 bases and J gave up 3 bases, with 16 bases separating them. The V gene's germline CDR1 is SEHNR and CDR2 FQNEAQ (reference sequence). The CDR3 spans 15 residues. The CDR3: CATQGTENYNSPLHF. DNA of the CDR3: TGTGCCACCCAGGGGACGGAAAACTATAATTCACCCCTCCACTTT.

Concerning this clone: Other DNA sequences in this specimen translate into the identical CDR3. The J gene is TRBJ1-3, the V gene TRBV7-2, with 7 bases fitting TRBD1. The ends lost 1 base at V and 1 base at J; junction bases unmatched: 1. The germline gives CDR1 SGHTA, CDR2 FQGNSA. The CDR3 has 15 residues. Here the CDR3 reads CASSLDRGSGNTIYF. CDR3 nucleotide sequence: TGTGCCAGCAGCTTAGACAGGGGATCTGGAAACACCATATATTTT.

The CDR3 DNA is TGTGCCAGCAGCCTGACTAGCGGGGCTTTGGAGCAGTTCTTC. Amino acids: CASSLTSGALEQFF. The chain employs TRBV27 and TRBJ2-1; 11 positions agree with TRBD2. CDR1 is MNHEY and CDR2 is SMNVEV in the germline V gene (reference sequence). The CDR3 length is 14 residues. V trimming: 6 bases; J trimming: 10 bases; junction bases outside the gene matches: 8.